Following are 7 T cell receptor beta chains from one sample sequenced in a study of control samples from healthy donors and cancer patients. Clones were read by immunoSEQ multiplex PCR, and TCRdb kept only the in-frame ones, dropping some. This sample has 99,000 or so clones, with 82% found just once. The sample comprised blood. Every receptor here comes from a man in his sixties in good health.

V is TRBV19 and J is TRBJ1-5, with D possibly TRBD1 on 5 matching bases. V lost 7 bases to trimming and J lost 3 bases, with 19 bases between them. Germline V gene sequence: CDR1 LNHDA, CDR2 SQIVND (reference sequence). This CDR3 is 16 amino acids long. For the CDR3, the DNA is TGTGCCAGTACCCCATCCAAGGGGCGGAACAATCAGCCCCAGCATTTT. Translated: CASTPSKGRNNQPQHF.

In DNA, the CDR3 is TGTGCCAGCAGTGTCTCAGGGGCTGTCGGGGAGCTGTTTTTT. Translating gives CASSVSGAVGELFF. The chain employs TRBV25-1 and TRBJ2-2; tentatively, D is TRBD1 (6 bases). This CDR3 comprises 14 residues. Trimming removed 4 bases at V and 7 bases at J, with 13 bases between. The germline V gene has CDR1 MGHDK and CDR2 SYGVNS.

This clone was detected a few times. This chain links TRBV18 with TRBJ1-1; 8 nucleotides match TRBD1. The germline V gene has CDR1 KGHSH and CDR2 LQKENI. With 5 bases clipped from V and 5 bases from J, the junction kept 4 bases outside the gene matches. This CDR3 comprises 13 residues. The CDR3 region is CASSAQGGTEAFF. CDR3 DNA: TGTGCCAGCTCAGCACAGGGGGGGACTGAAGCTTTCTTT.

The chain uses TRBV5-5 and TRBJ2-1, with 8 bases that match TRBD2. V shed 4 bases, J shed 3 bases, and the junction held 3 bases outside the gene matches. Per the germline V gene, CDR1 is SGHKS and CDR2 is YYEKEE (reference sequence). The CDR3 sequence is 14 residues long. The CDR3 sequence is CASSPGGGYNEQFF. CDR3 nucleotides: TGTGCCAGCAGCCCGGGGGGGGGCTACAATGAGCAGTTCTTC.

This clone was counted once. The CDR3 is CASSFFDDIYPEAFF. In DNA form, the CDR3 reads TGTGCCAGCAGCTTTTTTGATGATATATACCCTGAAGCTTTCTTT. The J gene is TRBJ1-1, the V gene TRBV5-4, with D uncertain. V lost 2 bases, J lost 6 bases, and 17 bases lay in between. This CDR3 region has 15 residues. Germline V lookup: CDR1 SGHNT, CDR2 YYREEE (reference sequence).

This clone turned up a few times. V usage is TRBV5-6 and J usage is TRBJ1-2, with TRBD1 as a possible D gene (5 bases). Per germline, CDR1 SGHDT and CDR2 YYEEEE. Between the trimmed V and J ends, which lost 4 bases and 5 bases, there was a span of 9 bases. The CDR3 has 12 amino acids. The CDR3 region has the DNA TGTGCCAGCAGCCCTTCAGGGTATGGCTACACCTTC. Translating it yields CASSPSGYGYTF.

The chain couples TRBV7-7 to TRBJ2-5; 8 nucleotides align to TRBD2. The germline CDR1 and CDR2 sequences are SSHAT and FNYEAQ (reference sequence). The V and J ends lost 5 bases and 5 bases, in that order; junction bases with no gene match: 10. This CDR3 spans 15 amino acids. CDR3 sequence (DNA): TGTGCCAGCAGCGCTTCCGGGGGGGTGGCTGAGACCCAGTACTTC. Its protein is CASSASGGVAETQYF.